The rows below give T cell receptor beta chains drawn from one sample of a study of T cell responses to AZD1222 COVID-19 vaccine. The protocol was immunoSEQ multiplex PCR, while the TCRdb copy is restricted to in-frame clones and leaves out a portion. Found here are around 140,000 clones, roughly 92% of them singletons; the top ten hold approximately 3.8%. The specimen was peripheral blood, collected 28 days after the second AZD1222 dose. These receptors came from an adult who received the AZD1222 COVID-19 vaccine. Each CDR3 is given with its conserved first and last residue.

CASSQDRWREGAKNIQYF,TRBV4-1,TRBJ2-4
CASSSTSGRTSTDTQYF,TRBV7-9,TRBJ2-3
CSVTPTGVGYEQYF,TRBV29-1,TRBJ2-7
CASGLVQTGWDYGYTF,TRBV12-5,TRBJ1-2
CATQRTDTQYF,TRBV27,TRBJ2-3
CASSLVPNSNQPQHF,TRBV5-1,TRBJ1-5
CASGTGPISNQPQHF,TRBV7-2,TRBJ1-5
CASSPALPDRDDTEAFF,TRBV18,TRBJ1-1
CASSKTGGGTGELFF,TRBV7-7,TRBJ2-2
CASRGSLPGRYYEQYF,TRBV5-1,TRBJ2-7
CASSFRTSGVNEQFF,TRBV6-2/TRBV6-3,TRBJ2-1
CASSISEGFNGYTF,TRBV19,TRBJ1-2
CASSHRASESPLHF,TRBV14,TRBJ1-6
CASSTVQKNGYTF,TRBV5-1,TRBJ1-2
CASSRVAGELTGELFF,TRBV7-9,TRBJ2-2
CASSLVAETQYF,TRBV7-9,TRBJ2-5